This T cell receptor beta chain stems from a study of neurological immune-mediated disorders. This clonotype was picked up many times. The time point denotes: longitudinal time-point 2. TCRdb ran MiXCR on the 5' RACE reads and lists one entry per CDR3 protein. The sample carries 84,000 or so distinct CDR3 sequences, around 13% recorded once. Source material: PBMCs. This sequence originates from a female donor with HTLV-1-associated myelopathy (HAM/TSP).

This CDR3 reads CASSLGRGTYEQYF. DNA of the CDR3: TGTGCCAGCAGTCTGGGTAGGGGGACCTACGAGCAGTACTTC. This sequence joins TRBV28 and TRBJ2-7; possible D gene TRBD1, 6 bases. In germline, CDR1 is MDHEN, CDR2 SYDVKM. The V gene lost 5 bases and the J gene lost 2 bases, with 13 bases spanning the gap. This CDR3 region has 14 residues.